The 23 T cell receptor beta chains below come from one sample, sequenced in a study of regulatory T cells in long-lasting Graves disease. iRepertoire HTBI primers and Arm-PCR of CDR3 regions built TCR beta libraries. TCRdb fed the multiplex PCR reads into MiXCR, producing one record per CDR3 protein. This table holds 400,000 or so distinct CDR3 sequences, 20% found once. Sample time point: persistent/refractory GD, antithyroid drugs over 5 years with positive TRAb. PBMCs were the source of the RNA used for TCR sequencing. The sequenced sample was peripheral blood mononuclear cells (PBMCs), obtained when the disease was refractory, from a patient treated with antithyroid drugs. All receptors derive from a female donor with Graves disease.

This clonotype has at least ten counts. V gene TRBV28 combines with J gene TRBJ2-7, with 11 positions matching TRBD2. With V trimmed by 6 bases and J by 4 bases, 8 bases remained unmatched. The CDR3 has 15 amino acids. The germline V gene encodes CDR1 MDHEN and CDR2 SYDVKM. CDR3: CASSPHGTSGYEQYF. CDR3 nucleotides: TGTGCCAGCAGCCCTCATGGGACTAGCGGATACGAGCAGTACTTC.

This clonotype was observed a handful of times. The chain couples TRBV20-1 to TRBJ2-5; D is undetermined. Germline-derived CDR1 and CDR2 are DFQATT and SNEGSKA (reference sequence). The V and J ends lost 0 bases and 13 bases respectively, with 18 bases between them. This CDR3 is built from 13 residues. CDR3 sequence reads: CSARDPQSPNRYF. The DNA of the CDR3 is TGCAGTGCTAGAGACCCCCAATCTCCTAACCGGTACTTC.

The chain couples TRBV18 to TRBJ2-3; 10 bases are shared with TRBD2. Germline trimming cut 3 bases from V and 3 bases from J; bases unmatched to any gene: 9. The germline V gene has CDR1 KGHSH and CDR2 LQKENI. There are 17 residues in the CDR3. The CDR3 loop reads CASSPAASGGRTDTQYF. The CDR3 DNA is TGTGCCAGCTCACCTGCGGCTAGCGGGGGAAGGACAGATACGCAGTATTTT.

The CDR3 reads CASSLVAGEYETQYF. CDR3 DNA: TGCGCCAGCAGCTTGGTTGCGGGAGAATATGAGACCCAGTACTTC. The chain joins TRBV5-1 to TRBJ2-5; 7 nucleotides align to TRBD2. Germline lookup yields CDR1 SGHRS and CDR2 YFSETQ. V was clipped by 0 bases and J by 5 bases; unmatched bases: 7. The length of the CDR3 is 15 residues.

This clonotype occurred many times. V gene TRBV2 combines with J gene TRBJ1-1; 9 bases match TRBD1. The germline V gene encodes CDR1 SNHLY and CDR2 FYNNEI. The CDR3 contains 13 residues. After removal of 9 bases from V and 1 base from J, the junction contained 3 bases not matched to a gene. The CDR3 coding sequence is TGTGCCAGTCGGACAGGGGCGAACACTGAAGCTTTCTTT. It is translated as CASRTGANTEAFF. The whole variable domain, remainder taken from reference TRBV2 and TRBJ1-1, is EPEVTQTPSHQVTQMGQEVILRCVPISNHLYFYWYRQILGQKVEFLVSFYNNEISEKSEIFDDQFSVERPDGSNFTLKIRSTKLEDSAMYFCASRTGANTEAFFGQGTRLTVV.

This chain joins TRBV12-3 or TRBV12-4 and TRBJ2-2; 9 nucleotides align to TRBD2. Germline trimming cut 3 bases from V and 8 bases from J; bases unmatched to any gene: 7. The CDR3 has 15 residues. CDR3 region: CASSFGTSSQGELFF. CDR3 nucleotide sequence: TGTGCCAGCAGTTTTGGGACTAGCTCTCAGGGGGAGCTGTTTTTT.

This sequence joins TRBV20-1 and TRBJ2-7, with D unclear. This CDR3 comprises 11 residues. V was shortened by 0 bases and J by 2 bases, with 2 bases between the two germline ends. Germline loops: CDR1 DFQATT, CDR2 SNEGSKA (reference sequence). CDR3 DNA sequence: TGCAGTGCTAGAGACACCTACGAGCAGTACTTC. Protein product: CSARDTYEQYF.

This chain uses TRBV7-2 with TRBJ2-3, with 7 bases aligning to TRBD2. Germline CDR1 reads SGHTA; CDR2 reads FQGNSA. This CDR3 region has 14 residues. V trimming: 5 bases; J trimming: 2 bases; junction bases outside the gene matches: 4. In nucleotides, the CDR3 is TGTGCCAGCAGCCAAACTAGCGCCACAGATACGCAGTATTTT. Amino acid sequence: CASSQTSATDTQYF.

Ten or more counts support this clonotype. The J gene is TRBJ1-2, the V gene TRBV20-1; tentatively, D is TRBD1 (6 bases). This CDR3 has 12 residues. Trimming pared 3 bases from V and 8 bases from J, leaving 13 bases between. Germline CDR1 DFQATT, CDR2 SNEGSKA (reference sequence). The CDR3 DNA follows: TGCAGTGCTAGGGATGACAGGAGAGGCTACACCTTC. Protein product: CSARDDRRGYTF.

This clonotype was recorded at least ten times. The genes are TRBV28 and TRBJ1-1; D unresolved. Germline CDR1 MDHEN, CDR2 SYDVKM. This CDR3 spans 15 amino acids. The V and J ends lost 8 bases and 2 bases respectively, with 18 bases between them. This CDR3 reads CASFHPDRGNTEAFF. In DNA, the CDR3 is TGTGCCAGCTTTCACCCAGACCGCGGAAACACTGAAGCTTTCTTT.

A few counts support this clonotype. The CDR3, as DNA: TGTGCCAGCAGTTTCAAGAGGGGAGGCGGGGAGCTGTTTTTT. Its translation: CASSFKRGGGELFF. The rearrangement uses TRBV12-3 or TRBV12-4 and TRBJ2-2, with a tentative D call TRBD2 (6 bases). The CDR3 runs to 14 residues. The ends were cut back, 3 bases at V and 7 bases at J, with 12 bases in the middle.

This clonotype came up a few times. The rearrangement uses TRBV7-2 and TRBJ2-5, with TRBD2 matching over 10 bases. The CDR3 loop spans 16 amino acids. Germline loops: CDR1 SGHTA, CDR2 FQGNSA. V was pared by 1 base and J by 4 bases, with 6 bases of the junction left unmatched. CDR3 in amino acids: CASSLEASGSLETQYF. The CDR3 DNA sequence: TGTGCCAGCAGCTTAGAGGCTAGCGGGAGTTTAGAGACCCAGTACTTC.

This clonotype was found many times. This chain uses TRBV24-1 with TRBJ1-2; D gene unclear. V shed 0 bases and J shed 0 bases, with 10 bases lying between them. The CDR3 loop spans 16 amino acids. Germline V lookup: CDR1 KGHDR, CDR2 SFDVKD. The CDR3 here is CATSDLRQLANYGYTF. The CDR3 DNA is TGTGCCACCAGTGATTTGAGGCAGCTAGCTAACTATGGCTACACCTTC.

V gene TRBV30 combines with J gene TRBJ2-1; perhaps TRBD2 as D (5 bases). V dropped 2 bases and J dropped 0 bases, with 11 bases sitting between them. CDR1 and CDR2 (germline): GTSNPN, SVGIG (reference sequence). The CDR3 is 15 residues long. The chain's CDR3 is CAWSRGRSSYNEQFF. For the CDR3, the DNA is TGTGCCTGGAGTCGAGGGCGGAGCTCCTACAATGAGCAGTTCTTC. Full variable domain (rest looked up from reference TRBV30 and TRBJ2-1): SQTIHQWPATLVQPVGSPLSLECTVEGTSNPNLYWYRQAAGRGLQLLFYSVGIGQISSEVPQNLSASRPQDRQFILSSKKLLLSDSGFYLCAWSRGRSSYNEQFFGPGTRLTVL.

This chain links TRBV12-5 with TRBJ1-3; D is undetermined. The germline V and J ends were trimmed by 4 bases and 4 bases, with 5 bases remaining between them. Germline lookup yields CDR1 LGHNT and CDR2 FRNRAP. The CDR3 is 12 residues long. CDR3 in DNA: TGTGCTAGTGGTTCGGCCGGAAACACCATATATTTT. Translation gives CASGSAGNTIYF.

This clonotype was picked up a small number of times. This rearrangement joins TRBV20-1 to TRBJ2-7; 13 nucleotides align to TRBD2. The length of the CDR3 is 15 residues. V shed 0 bases and J 7 bases; nucleotides not matched to a gene: 6. Germline V gene lookup returns CDR1 DFQATT and CDR2 SNEGSKA (reference sequence). The CDR3 DNA follows: TGCAGTGCTAGAGATTGGACTAGCGGGAGTGTTGAGCAGTACTTC. Protein sequence: CSARDWTSGSVEQYF.

The CDR3 sequence is CASSLVMGQDGYTF. The CDR3 DNA sequence: TGTGCCAGCAGCTTAGTTATGGGACAGGATGGCTACACCTTC. J is TRBJ1-2 and V is TRBV7-2, with 8 nucleotides matching TRBD1. The CDR3 sequence is 14 residues long. Germline V lookup: CDR1 SGHTA, CDR2 FQGNSA. V lost 1 base to trimming and J lost 6 bases; unmatched junction nucleotides: 4.

In its sample, this clonotype was seen many times. This chain uses TRBV5-1 with TRBJ2-5; D is ambiguous. V lost 2 bases and J 5 bases, leaving 7 bases between the germline ends. Per the germline V gene, CDR1 is SGHRS and CDR2 is YFSETQ. The CDR3 covers 12 residues. The DNA for the CDR3 is TGCGCCAGCAGCTTAGGGAAGGAGACCCAGTACTTC. Amino acid sequence: CASSLGKETQYF.

There are many counts of this clonotype. The chain links TRBV5-1 to TRBJ2-2, with D uncertain. V was trimmed by 1 base and J by 2 bases, leaving 6 bases between them. Germline CDR1 reads SGHRS; CDR2 reads YFSETQ. The length of the CDR3 is 14 residues. The CDR3 coding sequence is TGCGCCAGCAGCTTGTACAGCAACACCGGGGAGCTGTTTTTT. Translated: CASSLYSNTGELFF.

The sample holds many counts of this clonotype. The chain recombines TRBV30 with TRBJ1-4; D perhaps matches TRBD1 (5 bases). The germline V gene has CDR1 GTSNPN and CDR2 SVGIG (reference sequence). Trimming left V 0 bases short and J 0 bases short, with 11 bases between. This CDR3 is built from 16 residues. CDR3 loop: CAWSVRRDSTNEKLFF. As DNA, the CDR3 is TGTGCCTGGAGTGTACGACGGGACTCAACTAATGAAAAACTGTTTTTT. The full variable domain, rest sourced from reference TRBV30 and TRBJ1-4, is SQTIHQWPATLVQPVGSPLSLECTVEGTSNPNLYWYRQAAGRGLQLLFYSVGIGQISSEVPQNLSASRPQDRQFILSSKKLLLSDSGFYLCAWSVRRDSTNEKLFFGSGTQLSVL.

This clonotype appeared many times. The gene calls are TRBV7-2 and TRBJ1-4, with 9 nucleotides matching TRBD1. This CDR3 region has 15 residues. Germline CDR1 reads SGHTA; CDR2 reads FQGNSA. The J segment lost 5 bases and the V segment lost 3 bases, leaving 4 bases of the junction unmatched. Here the CDR3 reads CASSFQTGGNEKLFF. The CDR3 nucleotides are TGTGCCAGCAGCTTCCAGACAGGGGGGAATGAAAAACTGTTTTTT.

Remarks on this clonotype: A much bigger clone sits one base away, suggesting this may be a read error. The J gene is TRBJ1-2, the V gene TRBV29-1, with 8 nucleotides matching TRBD1. The CDR3 extends over 14 amino acids. Germline loops: CDR1 SQVTM, CDR2 ANQGSEA. The CDR3 region has the DNA TGCAACGTTGAAGAGGCAGGGGGCTACTATGGCTACACCTTC. It translates to CNVEEAGGYYGYTF. Full variable domain (outside the CDR3, taken from reference TRBV29-1 and TRBJ1-2): SAVISQKPSRDICQRGTSLTIQCQVDSQVTMMFWYRQQPGQSLTLIATANQGSEATYESGFVIDKFPISRPNLTFSTLTVSNMSPEDSSIYLCNVEEAGGYYGYTFGSGTRLTVV.

This clonotype was seen a handful of times. This chain uses TRBV20-1 with TRBJ1-4; the D gene is possibly TRBD1 (5 bases). Germline CDR1 is DFQATT and CDR2 is SNEGSKA (reference sequence). V was shortened by 4 bases and J by 7 bases, with 13 bases between the two germline ends. This CDR3 has 13 residues. CDR3 sequence (DNA): TGCAGTGCTATGACAAGGGGCGGTGAAAAACTGTTTTTT. Its translation is CSAMTRGGEKLFF.